Below are 4 T cell receptor beta chains sequenced from a single sample in a study of CD8 T cells in Susac syndrome (dated by TCRdb to about 2019). To prepare the library, the immunoSEQ multiplex PCR assay was applied. RNA was extracted using the RNeasy kit, and roughly 0.5 to 1 microgram was reverse transcribed with random hexamers. TCRdb cleaned the public reads at Q25 with fastp, built clones with MiXCR and kept in-frame beta chains. Every CDR3 protein is listed once, alongside the most common genes and DNA of its rows. The sample table contains 250,000 to 300,000 distinct CDR3 sequences; only one count was recorded for approximately 85% of them. The ten most abundant clones make up around 0.21% of the sample. Source material: CD8+ T cells from PBMCs. Source of these receptors: a human donor with multiple sclerosis.

The chain combines TRBV20-1 with TRBJ2-7; D may be TRBD1 (5 bases). Germline CDR1 DFQATT, CDR2 SNEGSKA (reference sequence). Trimming removed 3 bases from V and 0 bases from J, with 9 bases in between. The CDR3 is made up of 13 amino acids. The CDR3 region has the DNA TGCAGTGCTAGGGACACAAGCTCCTACGAGCAGTACTTC. This translates into CSARDTSSYEQYF.

The V gene is TRBV4-1, the J gene TRBJ2-3; the match to TRBD2 covers 9 bases. This CDR3 is built from 17 residues. V gave up 0 bases and J gave up 4 bases; unmatched junction bases: 8. Germline CDR1 and CDR2: MGHRA and YSYEKL. The CDR3 nucleotides read TGCGCCAGCAGCCAAGATCGGTATAGCGGGAGTGCAGATACGCAGTATTTT. Protein sequence: CASSQDRYSGSADTQYF.

V gene TRBV28 combines with J gene TRBJ2-7; 8 bases line up with TRBD2. V trimming: 6 bases; J trimming: 4 bases; junction bases outside the gene matches: 8. The CDR3 length is 14 residues. CDR1 and CDR2 (germline): MDHEN, SYDVKM. Here the CDR3 reads CASSKSGSYYEQYF. CDR3 nucleotide sequence: TGTGCCAGCAGCAAAAGCGGGAGTTATTACGAGCAGTACTTC.

This chain joins TRBV7-9 and TRBJ2-1; D may correspond to TRBD1 or TRBD2 (5 bases each). Germline lookup yields CDR1 SEHNR and CDR2 FQNEAQ (reference sequence). The CDR3 covers 15 residues. Trimming left V 10 bases short and J 5 bases short, with 21 bases between. CDR3 in amino acids: CAIEKGRVTDNEQFF. As DNA, the CDR3 is TGTGCCATCGAAAAGGGGCGGGTGACTGACAATGAGCAGTTCTTC.